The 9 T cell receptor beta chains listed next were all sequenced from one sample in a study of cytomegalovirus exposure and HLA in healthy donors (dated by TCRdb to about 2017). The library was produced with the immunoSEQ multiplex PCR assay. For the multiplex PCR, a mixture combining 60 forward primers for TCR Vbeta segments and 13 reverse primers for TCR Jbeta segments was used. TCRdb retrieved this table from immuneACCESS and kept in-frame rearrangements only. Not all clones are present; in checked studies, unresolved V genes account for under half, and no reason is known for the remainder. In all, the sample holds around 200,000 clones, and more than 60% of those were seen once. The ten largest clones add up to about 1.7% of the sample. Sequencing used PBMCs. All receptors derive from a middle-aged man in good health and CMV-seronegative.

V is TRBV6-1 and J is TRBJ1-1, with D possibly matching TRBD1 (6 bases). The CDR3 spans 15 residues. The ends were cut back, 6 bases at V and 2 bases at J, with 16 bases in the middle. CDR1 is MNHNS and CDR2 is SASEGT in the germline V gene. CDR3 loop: CASRTTSTGNTEAFF. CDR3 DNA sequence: TGTGCCAGCAGGACCACGTCGACAGGTAACACTGAAGCTTTCTTT.

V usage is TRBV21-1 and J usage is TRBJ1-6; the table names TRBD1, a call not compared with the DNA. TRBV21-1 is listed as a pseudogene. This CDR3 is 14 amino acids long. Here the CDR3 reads CAIYRGQWYSPLHF. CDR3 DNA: TGTGCCATCTACAGGGGGCAGTGGTATTCACCCCTCCACTTT.

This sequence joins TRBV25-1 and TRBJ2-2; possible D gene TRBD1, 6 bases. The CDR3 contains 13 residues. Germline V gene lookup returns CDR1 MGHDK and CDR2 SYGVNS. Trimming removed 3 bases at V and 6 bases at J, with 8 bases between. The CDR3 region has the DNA TGTGCCAGCAGTGACAGGGGAGCCGGGGAGCTGTTTTTT. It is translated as CASSDRGAGELFF.

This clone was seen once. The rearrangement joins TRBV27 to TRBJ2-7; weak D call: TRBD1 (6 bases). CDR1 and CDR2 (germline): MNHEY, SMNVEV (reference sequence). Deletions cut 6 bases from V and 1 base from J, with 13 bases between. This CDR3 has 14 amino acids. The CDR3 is CASRPLQGSYEQYF. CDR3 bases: TGTGCCAGCAGACCGCTACAGGGTTCCTACGAGCAGTACTTC.

The CDR3 DNA reads as TGTGCCAGTAGTATTAGGAGCTACGGGGAGCTGTTTTTT. It encodes CASSIRSYGELFF. The chain is built from TRBV19 and TRBJ2-2; D not resolved. The CDR3 is made up of 13 amino acids. V dropped 3 bases and J dropped 7 bases, with 9 bases sitting between them. The V gene's germline CDR1 is LNHDA and CDR2 SQIVND (reference sequence).

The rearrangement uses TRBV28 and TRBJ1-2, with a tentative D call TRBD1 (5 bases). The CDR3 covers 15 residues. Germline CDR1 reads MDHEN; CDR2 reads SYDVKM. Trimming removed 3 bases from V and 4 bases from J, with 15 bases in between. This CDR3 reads CASSLGGSGGYGYTF. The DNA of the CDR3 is TGTGCCAGCAGTTTGGGGGGTAGTGGGGGCTATGGCTACACCTTC.

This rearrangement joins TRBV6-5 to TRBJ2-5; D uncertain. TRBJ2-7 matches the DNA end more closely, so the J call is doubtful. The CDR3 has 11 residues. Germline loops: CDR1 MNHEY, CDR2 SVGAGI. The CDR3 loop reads CASSSPYEQYF. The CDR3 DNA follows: TGTGCCAGCAGTTCTCCCTACGAGCAGTACTTC.

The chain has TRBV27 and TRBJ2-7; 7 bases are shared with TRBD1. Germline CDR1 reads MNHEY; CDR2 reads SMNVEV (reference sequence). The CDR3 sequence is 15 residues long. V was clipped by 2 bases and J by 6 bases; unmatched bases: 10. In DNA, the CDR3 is TGTGCCAGCAGTTTAACCCGACAGGGAAGGGGCGAGCAGTACTTC. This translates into CASSLTRQGRGEQYF.

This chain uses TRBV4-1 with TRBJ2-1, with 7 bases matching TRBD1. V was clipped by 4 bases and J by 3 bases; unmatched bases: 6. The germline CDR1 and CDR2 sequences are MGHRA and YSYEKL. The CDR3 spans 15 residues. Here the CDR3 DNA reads TGCGCCAGCAGCCCACAGGGGCATCACTACAATGAGCAGTTCTTC. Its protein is CASSPQGHHYNEQFF.